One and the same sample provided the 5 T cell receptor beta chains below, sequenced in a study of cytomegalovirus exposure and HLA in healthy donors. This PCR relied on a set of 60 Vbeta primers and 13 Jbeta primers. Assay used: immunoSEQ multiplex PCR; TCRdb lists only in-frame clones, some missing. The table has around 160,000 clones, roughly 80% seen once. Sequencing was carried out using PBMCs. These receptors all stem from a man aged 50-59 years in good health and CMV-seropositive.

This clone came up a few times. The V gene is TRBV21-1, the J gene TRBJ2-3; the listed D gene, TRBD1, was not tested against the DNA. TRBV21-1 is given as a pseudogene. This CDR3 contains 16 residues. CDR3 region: CASTSRGQGDTDTQYF. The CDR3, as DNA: TGTGCCAGCACCTCCAGGGGACAGGGGGACACAGATACGCAGTATTTT.

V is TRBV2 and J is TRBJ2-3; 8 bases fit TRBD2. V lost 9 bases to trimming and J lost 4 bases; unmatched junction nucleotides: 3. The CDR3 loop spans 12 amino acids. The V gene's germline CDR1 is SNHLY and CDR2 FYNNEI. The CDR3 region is CARAGGSDTQYF. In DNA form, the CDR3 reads TGTGCCAGGGCGGGGGGCTCAGATACGCAGTATTTT.

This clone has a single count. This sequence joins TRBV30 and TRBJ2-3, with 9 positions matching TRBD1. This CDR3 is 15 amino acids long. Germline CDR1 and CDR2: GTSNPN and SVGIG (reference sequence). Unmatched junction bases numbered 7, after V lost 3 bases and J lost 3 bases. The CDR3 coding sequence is TGTGCCTGGAGCCGCGACAGGGGGAGAACAGATACGCAGTATTTT. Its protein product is CAWSRDRGRTDTQYF.

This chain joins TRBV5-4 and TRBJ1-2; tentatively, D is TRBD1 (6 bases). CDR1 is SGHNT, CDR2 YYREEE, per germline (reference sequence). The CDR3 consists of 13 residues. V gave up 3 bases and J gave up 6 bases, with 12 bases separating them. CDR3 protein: CASSSQGLHGYTF. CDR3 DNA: TGTGCCAGCAGCTCACAGGGTTTGCATGGCTACACCTTC.

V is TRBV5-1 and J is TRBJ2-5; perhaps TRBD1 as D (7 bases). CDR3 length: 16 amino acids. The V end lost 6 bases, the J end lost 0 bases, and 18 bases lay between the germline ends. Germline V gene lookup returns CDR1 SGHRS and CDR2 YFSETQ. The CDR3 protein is CASKDWAGTDQETQYF. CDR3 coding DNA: TGCGCCAGCAAAGATTGGGCGGGGACAGACCAAGAGACCCAGTACTTC.